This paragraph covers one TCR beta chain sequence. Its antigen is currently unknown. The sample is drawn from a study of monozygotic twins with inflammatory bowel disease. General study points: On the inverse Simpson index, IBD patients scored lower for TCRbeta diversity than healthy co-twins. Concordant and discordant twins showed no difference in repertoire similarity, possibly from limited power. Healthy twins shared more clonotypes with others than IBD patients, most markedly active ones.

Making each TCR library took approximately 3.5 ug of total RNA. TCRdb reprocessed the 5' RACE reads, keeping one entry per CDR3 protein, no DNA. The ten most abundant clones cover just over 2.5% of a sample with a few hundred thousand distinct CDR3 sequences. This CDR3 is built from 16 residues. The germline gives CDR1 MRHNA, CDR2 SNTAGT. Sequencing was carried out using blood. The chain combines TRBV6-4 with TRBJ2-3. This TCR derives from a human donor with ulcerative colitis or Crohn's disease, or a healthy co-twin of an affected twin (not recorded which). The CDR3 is CASSVERGYSTDTQYF.